This TCR beta chain originates from a study of cytomegalovirus exposure and HLA in healthy donors. The PCR made use of 60 Vbeta and 13 Jbeta primers. The method was immunoSEQ multiplex PCR; TCRdb's version includes in-frame clones alone and lacks a portion of them. The top ten hold 5.8% of the sample, which has roughly 6,900 clones, 51% seen once. From germline, CDR1 is SEHNR and CDR2 FQNEAQ (reference sequence). CDR3 size: 14 residues. V gave up 2 bases and J gave up 5 bases; unmatched junction bases: 5. Whole-study results and caveats: Sequencing likely caused a cluster of highly shared sequence variants. Reports indicated that the classifier achieved high specificity and sensitivity in diagnosing cytomegalovirus status.

A few counts support this clone. Its antigen remains unknown. The V gene is TRBV7-9, the J gene TRBJ2-5; 7 bases line up with TRBD1. The source of this sequence is a man aged 25-45 years in good health and CMV-seropositive. The sequenced sample consisted of PBMCs. CDR3 in amino acids: CASSLRGGGETQYF. For the CDR3, the DNA is TGTGCCAGCAGCTTACGAGGGGGCGGGGAGACCCAGTACTTC.